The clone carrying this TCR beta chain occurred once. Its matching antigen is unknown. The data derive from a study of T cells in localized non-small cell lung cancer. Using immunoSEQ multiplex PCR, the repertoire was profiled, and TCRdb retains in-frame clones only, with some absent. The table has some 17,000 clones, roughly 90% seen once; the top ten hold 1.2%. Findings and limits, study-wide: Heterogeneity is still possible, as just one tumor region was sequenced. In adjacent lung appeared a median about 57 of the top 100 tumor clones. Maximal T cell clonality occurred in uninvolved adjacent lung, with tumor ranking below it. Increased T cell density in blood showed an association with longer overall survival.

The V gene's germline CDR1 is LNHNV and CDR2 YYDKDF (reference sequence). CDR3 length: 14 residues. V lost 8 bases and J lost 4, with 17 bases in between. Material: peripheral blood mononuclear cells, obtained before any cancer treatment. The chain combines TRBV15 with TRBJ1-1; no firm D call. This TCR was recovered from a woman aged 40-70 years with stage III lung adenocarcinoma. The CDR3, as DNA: TGTGCCACCGCAAGGTCAACCCTGGGCACTGAAGCTTTCTTT. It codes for CATARSTLGTEAFF.